The 18 T cell receptor beta chains presented below share a single source sample, sequenced in a study of T cell repertoires in cytomegalovirus infection. No antigen is known for these receptors. TCRdb re-analysed the reads in MiXCR, keeping a single row per CDR3 protein. Among fewer than 1,000,000 distinct CDR3 sequences listed, approximately 32% were seen once. The sequencing here drew on cultured CD8+ T cells from PBMCs, taken from culture after CMV antigen stimulation. The origin of the receptors is a human donor in good health (CMV status not recorded). Some clones in this sample may be carry-over from other donors' samples.

J is TRBJ2-3 and V is TRBV19; possible D gene TRBD1, 6 bases. The CDR3 has 16 residues. The germline gives CDR1 LNHDA, CDR2 SQIVND (reference sequence). The V and J ends lost 3 bases and 2 bases respectively, with 15 bases between them. The CDR3 DNA sequence: TGTGCCAGTAGTATTGCAATGACAGGCTCCACAGATACGCAGTATTTT. This gives the protein CASSIAMTGSTDTQYF.

V gene TRBV6-4 combines with J gene TRBJ2-2, with D perhaps matching TRBD1 or TRBD2 (5 bases each). The CDR3 has 14 amino acids. V was cut by 3 bases and J by 3 bases, with 8 bases left in between. Germline CDR1 is MRHNA and CDR2 is SNTAGT. The CDR3 protein is CASSEGEHTGELFF. The DNA for the CDR3 is TGTGCCAGCAGTGAAGGGGAGCACACCGGGGAGCTGTTTTTT.

The chain employs TRBV19 and TRBJ1-1; D gene uncertain. Trimming shortened V by 3 bases and J by 7 bases, and 6 bases separated the two germline ends. The germline V gene has CDR1 LNHDA and CDR2 SQIVND (reference sequence). The CDR3 is 11 residues long. CDR3 residues: CASSIGHEAFF. In DNA, the CDR3 is TGTGCCAGTAGTATCGGGCATGAAGCTTTCTTT. Full variable domain (outside the CDR3, taken from reference TRBV19 and TRBJ1-1): DGGITQSPKYLFRKEGQNVTLSCEQNLNHDAMYWYRQDPGQGLRLIYYSQIVNDFQKGDIAEGYSVSREKKESFPLTVTSAQKNPTAFYLCASSIGHEAFFGQGTRLTVV.

This clonotype was detected only a few times. CDR3 sequence (DNA): TGTGCCAGCAGTATGGGGTCCTATAATTCACCCCTCCACTTT. Translating gives CASSMGSYNSPLHF. The gene calls are TRBV5-6 and TRBJ1-6; D is ambiguous. CDR3 length: 14 amino acids. Trimming took off 5 bases at V and 1 base at J, with 7 bases between the two ends. CDR1 is SGHDT and CDR2 is YYEEEE in the germline V gene.

The V gene is TRBV27, the J gene TRBJ2-2; possible D gene TRBD1, 6 bases. Per the germline V gene, CDR1 is MNHEY and CDR2 is SMNVEV (reference sequence). This CDR3 has 16 residues. The ends were cut back, 0 bases at V and 5 bases at J, with 13 bases in the middle. The DNA for the CDR3 is TGTGCCAGCAGTTTATCAGCAGGGGAATGGACCGGGGAGCTGTTTTTT. This gives the protein CASSLSAGEWTGELFF.

This chain links TRBV5-1 with TRBJ2-3; D possibly corresponds to TRBD1 (5 bases). Trimming stripped 4 bases from V and 0 bases from J, with 15 bases between. The CDR3 consists of 16 residues. Germline V CDR1 and CDR2: SGHRS, YFSETQ. The CDR3: CASSGASYPSTDTQYF. The DNA for the CDR3 is TGCGCCAGCAGCGGGGCGTCTTACCCTAGCACAGATACGCAGTATTTT.

Here the CDR3 DNA reads TGTGCCTCCGAAGGTGAGGGTGGCAATGAGCAGTTCTTC. Amino acids: CASEGEGGNEQFF. The V and J genes are TRBV6-6 and TRBJ2-1; tentatively, D is TRBD2 (5 bases). V lost 11 bases, J lost 6 bases, and 17 bases lay in between. From germline, CDR1 is MNHNY and CDR2 SVGAGI (reference sequence). This CDR3 region has 13 residues.

The chain is built from TRBV19 and TRBJ2-7, with TRBD2 as a possible D gene (6 bases). The germline V gene has CDR1 LNHDA and CDR2 SQIVND (reference sequence). The CDR3 totals 12 residues. V was cut by 1 base and J by 7 bases, with 8 bases left in between. DNA of the CDR3: TGTGCCAGTAGTATAGGGGGAGGTGAGCAGTACGTC. This translates into CASSIGGGEQYV.

The J gene is TRBJ1-6, the V gene TRBV6-5; TRBD1 is a possible D gene (5 bases). The CDR3 loop spans 16 amino acids. V lost 2 bases to trimming and J lost 4 bases, with 12 bases between them. The germline gives CDR1 MNHEY, CDR2 SVGAGI. The CDR3 region is CASSYGDLAYNSPLHF. DNA of the CDR3: TGTGCCAGCAGTTACGGGGACCTGGCGTATAATTCACCCCTCCACTTT.

This clonotype showed up just a few times. The chain employs TRBV6-5 and TRBJ2-3; 7 nucleotides align to TRBD1. The trim removed 5 bases at V and 6 bases at J, leaving 5 bases unmatched. Germline-derived CDR1 and CDR2 are MNHEY and SVGAGI. The CDR3 totals 13 residues. CDR3 in DNA: TGTGCCAGCAGTCTCGACAGGGCCGATACGCAGTATTTT. It specifies CASSLDRADTQYF.

The genes are TRBV19 and TRBJ1-6; D gene uncertain. Germline V gene sequence: CDR1 LNHDA, CDR2 SQIVND (reference sequence). The CDR3 length is 15 residues. Trimming cost V 7 bases and J 4 bases, with 14 bases left between them. Written as DNA, the CDR3 is TGTGCCAGTAATCCGAATTTCGGATATAATTCACCCCTCCACTTT. Encoded protein: CASNPNFGYNSPLHF.

This chain uses TRBV19 with TRBJ2-1; 8 nucleotides match TRBD1. The CDR3 length is 15 residues. Germline trimming cut 3 bases from V and 9 bases from J; bases unmatched to any gene: 10. The germline gives CDR1 LNHDA, CDR2 SQIVND (reference sequence). CDR3 bases: TGTGCCAGTAGTATCCTAGCCGGGACAGGTTTTGAGCAGTTCTTC. Translated, it gives CASSILAGTGFEQFF.

This clonotype has only a few counts. This chain connects TRBV9 to TRBJ2-5, with D perhaps TRBD2 (6 bases). Germline V gene data show CDR1 as SGDLS and CDR2 as YYNGEE. V was clipped by 6 bases and J by 5 bases, with 23 bases between them. The CDR3 has 16 amino acids. CDR3 loop: CASTTTGLNLDETQYF. The CDR3 DNA sequence: TGTGCCAGCACCACCACGGGACTCAACCTAGACGAGACCCAGTACTTC. Full variable domain (rest looked up from reference TRBV9 and TRBJ2-5): DSGVTQTPKHLITATGQRVTLRCSPRSGDLSVYWYQQSLDQGLQFLIQYYNGEERAKGNILERFSAQQFPDLHSELNLSSLELGDSALYFCASTTTGLNLDETQYFGPGTRLLVL.

The chain couples TRBV4-3 to TRBJ2-3; maybe TRBD2 (5 bases). Germline CDR1 reads LGHNA; CDR2 reads YSLEER. Between the trimmed V and J ends, which lost 0 bases and 2 bases, there was a span of 12 bases. The CDR3 consists of 16 residues. This chain's CDR3 is CASSQERAVPTDTQYF. The CDR3 DNA reads as TGCGCCAGCAGCCAAGAGCGGGCCGTCCCCACAGATACGCAGTATTTT.

This clonotype was seen at least ten times. In nucleotides, the CDR3 is TGTGCCAGTAGTATCATTCACGGGAACACTGAAGCTTTCTTT. Its protein is CASSIIHGNTEAFF. V gene TRBV19 combines with J gene TRBJ1-1; no clear D. The ends were cut back, 3 bases at V and 1 base at J, with 9 bases in the middle. This CDR3 region has 14 residues. CDR1 is LNHDA and CDR2 is SQIVND in the germline V gene (reference sequence). Drawing the rest from reference TRBV19 and TRBJ1-1, the complete variable domain is DGGITQSPKYLFRKEGQNVTLSCEQNLNHDAMYWYRQDPGQGLRLIYYSQIVNDFQKGDIAEGYSVSREKKESFPLTVTSAQKNPTAFYLCASSIIHGNTEAFFGQGTRLTVV.

The DNA for the CDR3 is TGTGCCAGCAGACAGGGGGGGCTAAACACTGAAGCTTTCTTT. Translation gives CASRQGGLNTEAFF. The chain combines TRBV7-2 with TRBJ1-1; TRBD1 aligns across 8 bases. CDR3 size: 14 residues. Trimming cost V 6 bases and J 2 bases; bases outside gene matches: 5. Germline V gene sequence: CDR1 SGHTA, CDR2 FQGNSA.

As regards this clonotype: The junction departs from the called germline gene at one end, perhaps through a read error. The V call is TRBV4-1, the J call TRBJ1-4, with D unresolved. The CDR3 extends over 16 amino acids. CDR1 is MGHRA and CDR2 is YSYEKL in the germline V gene. The CDR3 DNA reads as TGTGCCAGCAGCCAAGAGGTGGTTGCAACTAATGAAAAACTGTTTTTT. Translating gives CASSQEVVATNEKLFF.

The V and J genes are TRBV27 and TRBJ2-1; 7 bases line up with TRBD1. The CDR3 has 12 residues. V shed 10 bases and J 7 bases; nucleotides not matched to a gene: 7. Germline CDR1 and CDR2: MNHEY and SMNVEV (reference sequence). As DNA, the CDR3 is TGTGCCACACAGACAGGGATGAATGAGCAGTTCTTC. The encoded protein is CATQTGMNEQFF.